Below are 10 T cell receptor beta chains sequenced from a single sample in a study of T cells after yellow fever vaccination. TCRdb processed the 5' RACE reads anew with MiXCR; each CDR3 protein has one entry. The data contain some 110,000 distinct CDR3 sequences, 7.4% of them singletons. The material was CD4+ T cells sorted from PBMCs, obtained 10 days after the first yellow fever vaccination. These receptors were collected from a man aged 18 to 29 who received the YFV17D yellow fever vaccine.

About this clonotype: It may be a read error: a sequence one base away is much more abundant. The chain uses TRBV5-6 and TRBJ2-7, with D hard to call. The CDR3 totals 16 residues. Looked up from germline, CDR1 is SGHDT and CDR2 is YYEEEE. The CDR3 nucleotides read TGTGCCATCAGCATCGGTCCCCAGAGTAATACCTACGAGCAGTACTTC. This sequence encodes CAISIGPQSNTYEQYF.

By sample share, this clonotype is large. The chain combines TRBV7-2 with TRBJ1-1; 7 bases fit TRBD1. The CDR3 totals 13 residues. The germline V gene has CDR1 SGHTA and CDR2 FQGNSA. The trim removed 4 bases at V and 4 bases at J, leaving 3 bases unmatched. This chain's CDR3 is CASSYRQGTEAFF. CDR3 bases: TGTGCCAGCAGCTACCGACAGGGCACTGAAGCTTTCTTT.

This clonotype was seen more than once but under ten times. The chain employs TRBV7-9 and TRBJ2-2; 7 bases match TRBD1. Germline assignment: CDR1 SEHNR and CDR2 FQNEAQ (reference sequence). The CDR3 is 15 residues long. The V gene end was trimmed by 5 bases and the J gene end by 5 bases; junction bases not matched to a gene: 8. As DNA, the CDR3 is TGTGCCAGCAGCAAAACAGGGGTTGTTACCGGGGAGCTGTTTTTT. The encoded protein is CASSKTGVVTGELFF.

This clonotype appeared many times. The V gene is TRBV20-1, the J gene TRBJ2-5, with D perhaps given as TRBD1 or TRBD2 (6 bases each). The CDR3 has 15 residues. V lost 1 base to trimming and J lost 1 base, with 13 bases between them. Germline CDR1 reads DFQATT; CDR2 reads SNEGSKA (reference sequence). In DNA form, the CDR3 reads TGCAGTGCTAGAGTTCAAAGGGGGGCCCAAGAGACCCAGTACTTC. Translated: CSARVQRGAQETQYF.

This clonotype was seen more than once but under ten times. For the CDR3, the DNA is TGCGCCAGCAGCTTGGGACAGGCGGGCGATGAGCAGTTCTTC. It encodes CASSLGQAGDEQFF. The rearrangement joins TRBV5-1 to TRBJ2-1; D may be TRBD1 (6 bases). Trimming cost V 0 bases and J 8 bases, with 12 bases left between them. Germline values: CDR1 SGHRS, CDR2 YFSETQ. The CDR3 has 14 residues.

In the case of this clonotype: A single base separates this from a much larger clone, so it may be a read error. J is TRBJ2-3 and V is TRBV10-3; D is perhaps TRBD1 (5 bases). The CDR3 extends over 17 amino acids. The ends were cut back, 0 bases at V and 3 bases at J, with 16 bases in the middle. CDR1 is ENHRY, CDR2 SYGVKD, per germline. CDR3 region: CAISESVGASRTDTQYF. CDR3 nucleotides: TGTGCCATCAGTGAGTCGGTAGGGGCCTCACGTACAGATACGCAGTATTTT.

Many counts were recorded for this clonotype. Here the CDR3 DNA reads TGTGCCATCAGTGAGACGACGGGGTGGGACTTCAACTACGAGCAGTACTTC. It yields the protein CAISETTGWDFNYEQYF. The chain carries TRBV10-3 and TRBJ2-7, with D maybe TRBD2 (6 bases). CDR3 length: 17 residues. Germline CDR1 ENHRY, CDR2 SYGVKD. V lost 2 bases to trimming and J lost 3 bases, with 20 bases between them.

In its sample, this clonotype was seen many times. The V gene is TRBV2, the J gene TRBJ2-7; TRBD2 aligns across 8 bases. The CDR3 length is 12 residues. Trimming removed 8 bases from V and 3 bases from J; junction bases left unmatched: 3. CDR1 and CDR2 (germline): SNHLY, FYNNEI. The CDR3 bases are TGTGCCAGCCGGGGGACTAGCTACGAGCAGTACGTC. It specifies CASRGTSYEQYV.

Many counts were recorded for this clonotype. The V call is TRBV6-5, the J call TRBJ1-1; 8 bases line up with TRBD1. This CDR3 is built from 14 residues. Trimming took 7 bases from V and 4 from J; bases not matched to a gene: 8. CDR1 and CDR2 (germline): MNHEY, SVGAGI. The CDR3 DNA reads as TGTGCCAGCAATATCAGGGGGCTTGGCACTGAAGCTTTCTTT. Translation: CASNIRGLGTEAFF.

Comments on this clonotype: Being one base from a much bigger clone, this may be a read error. This chain links TRBV7-9 with TRBJ2-5; D call uncertain. CDR3 length: 14 amino acids. V was clipped by 5 bases and J by 7 bases, with 17 bases between them. From germline, CDR1 is SEHNR and CDR2 FQNEAQ (reference sequence). CDR3 region: CASSPGEKVGTQYF. CDR3 sequence (DNA): TGTGCCAGCAGCCCGGGTGAAAAAGTGGGGACCCAGTACTTC.